Listed here are 28 T cell receptor beta chains from one sample, sequenced in a study of molecular identifiers for immune sequencing clone quantification. Using its own MiXCR run on the PCR reads, TCRdb lists one record per CDR3 protein. This table holds some 59,000 distinct CDR3 sequences, 20% to 25% found once. Sequencing was performed on naive CD8+ T cells from blood, with Jurkat cell RNA spiked in. Noted subset: FACS-sorted CD8+CD4-CCR7+CD45RA+ naive T cells. Source of these receptors: a human donor in good health. Some libraries in this study had Jurkat cell RNA spiked in.

V gene TRBV6-1 combines with J gene TRBJ2-7; D tentatively reads TRBD1 or TRBD2 (5 bases each). CDR1 and CDR2 from the germline V gene are MNHNS and SASEGT. The CDR3 is 13 residues long. Trimming pared 5 bases from V and 4 bases from J, leaving 12 bases between. The CDR3 here is CASSPGTPYEQYF. CDR3 coding DNA: TGTGCCAGCAGTCCAGGGACCCCGTACGAGCAGTACTTC.

Remarks on this clonotype: A much larger clone sits a single nucleotide away, making a read error possible. This chain links TRBV7-8 with TRBJ1-5, with D unresolved. The germline gives CDR1 SGHVS, CDR2 FQNEAQ. This CDR3 spans 17 amino acids. The CDR3 here is CASTLGVSPKGNQPQHF. CDR3 bases: TGTGCCAGCACCTTAGGTGTGTCCCCGAAAGGCAATCAGCCCCAGCATTTT.

On this clonotype: Given the absence of the conserved phenylalanine or tryptophan at the CDR3 end, a read error is likely. V gene TRBV5-1 combines with J gene TRBJ1-1, with D uncertain. The CDR3 is 13 amino acids. Per germline, CDR1 SGHRS and CDR2 YFSETQ. CDR3 in amino acids: CASSLEENTEAFL. The CDR3, as DNA: TGCGCCAGCAGCTTGGAAGAGAACACCGAAGCTTTCCTT.

This clonotype was counted many times. The chain has TRBV5-1 and TRBJ2-5; no clear D gene. V was cut by 7 bases and J by 5 bases, with 15 bases left in between. The CDR3 loop spans 13 amino acids. CDR1 is SGHRS, CDR2 YFSETQ, per germline. The CDR3, as DNA: TGCGCCAGCGGACCCCTTAATAAGGAGACCCAGTACTTC. Translating it yields CASGPLNKETQYF.

The rearrangement joins TRBV10-3 to TRBJ1-1; no reliable D call. In germline, CDR1 is ENHRY, CDR2 SYGVKD. Trimming took 6 bases from V and 0 from J, leaving 5 bases between them. The CDR3 has 12 residues. The CDR3 spells CAIRDLNTEAFF. CDR3 DNA sequence: TGTGCCATCAGGGACCTGAACACTGAAGCTTTCTTT.

This clonotype occurred many times. The chain is built from TRBV3-1 and TRBJ2-1; 7 bases fit TRBD2. Germline loops: CDR1 LGHDT, CDR2 YNNKEL (reference sequence). Losses at the gene ends were 0 bases for V and 4 bases for J; bases not matched to a gene: 6. The CDR3 consists of 16 residues. CDR3 in DNA: TGTGCCAGCAGCCAAGATCCCGCGGGAGAGTACAATGAGCAGTTCTTC. Translated: CASSQDPAGEYNEQFF.

With regard to this clonotype: This could be a read error, since a much larger clone is one nucleotide away. The chain employs TRBV11-2 and TRBJ2-3; 9 bases map to TRBD2. This CDR3 has 15 amino acids. Germline lookup yields CDR1 SGHAT and CDR2 FQNNGV. Trimming cost V 1 base and J 8 bases; bases outside gene matches: 7. The DNA for the CDR3 is TGTGCCAGCAGCTTAGGCGGGGGGGCGCCAGCTACGCAGTATTTT. Its translation: CASSLGGGAPATQYF.

This clonotype was seen repeatedly, ten times or more. This chain links TRBV27 with TRBJ2-7; the D gene is possibly TRBD2 (5 bases). CDR1 is MNHEY and CDR2 is SMNVEV in the germline V gene (reference sequence). V was shortened by 3 bases and J by 4 bases, with 10 bases between the two germline ends. CDR3 size: 13 residues. The CDR3 sequence is CASSFRAGYEQYF. As DNA, the CDR3 is TGTGCCAGCAGTTTCCGCGCGGGTTACGAGCAGTACTTC.

This clonotype was observed many times. The chain is built from TRBV20-1 and TRBJ1-1; possibly TRBD1 for D (6 bases). Germline V gives CDR1 DFQATT, CDR2 SNEGSKA (reference sequence). The length of the CDR3 is 15 residues. V was clipped by 1 base and J by 0 bases, with 12 bases between them. The CDR3 bases are TGCAGTGCTAGAGGGACAGCGAATCTGAACACTGAAGCTTTCTTT. Its protein is CSARGTANLNTEAFF.

This clonotype has just a few counts. V and J are TRBV9 and TRBJ2-3; D is possibly TRBD1 (6 bases). CDR3 length: 15 amino acids. Trimming removed 3 bases from V and 2 bases from J, with 13 bases in between. CDR1 SGDLS and CDR2 YYNGEE come from the germline V gene. CDR3 protein: CASSGRDTSTDTQYF. In nucleotides, the CDR3 is TGTGCCAGCAGCGGCCGGGACACCTCCACAGATACGCAGTATTTT.

Comment on this clonotype: This sequence may be a read error, since a much larger clone differs from it by one base. V gene TRBV13 combines with J gene TRBJ1-2; 7 nucleotides match TRBD1. The J segment lost 4 bases and the V segment lost 3 bases, leaving 8 bases of the junction unmatched. The CDR3 contains 15 residues. The germline CDR1 and CDR2 sequences are PRHDT and FYEKMQ (reference sequence). CDR3 amino acids: CASSFKGATIYGYTF. The CDR3, as DNA: TGTGCCAGCAGCTTTAAGGGGGCGACTATCTATGGCTACACCTTC.

This clonotype was seen repeatedly, ten times or more. The chain joins TRBV30 to TRBJ1-5; TRBD1 matches 7 bases. Germline CDR1 GTSNPN, CDR2 SVGIG (reference sequence). V shed 3 bases, J shed 0 bases, and the junction held 5 bases outside the gene matches. This CDR3 is built from 15 residues. The CDR3 loop is CAWSRDSDSNQPQHF. The CDR3 nucleotides read TGTGCCTGGAGCCGGGACAGCGATAGCAATCAGCCCCAGCATTTT.

V and J are TRBV20-1 and TRBJ1-5, with 7 bases aligning to TRBD1. The germline V gene encodes CDR1 DFQATT and CDR2 SNEGSKA (reference sequence). The J segment lost 7 bases and the V segment lost 3 bases, leaving 15 bases of the junction unmatched. CDR3 length: 16 amino acids. This chain's CDR3 is CSARYQGGGARQPQHF. The CDR3 nucleotides read TGCAGTGCTAGGTACCAGGGGGGGGGGGCACGACAGCCCCAGCATTTT.

This chain links TRBV7-9 with TRBJ2-3; D unresolved. The CDR3 has 14 amino acids. The V and J ends lost 5 bases and 0 bases respectively, with 9 bases between them. The V gene's germline CDR1 is SEHNR and CDR2 FQNEAQ (reference sequence). CDR3 in DNA: TGTGCCAGCAGCGCAGATACTAGCACAGATACGCAGTATTTT. It codes for CASSADTSTDTQYF.

Worth noting for this clonotype: The junction shows a germline mismatch at one end, possibly a read error. The chain recombines TRBV20-1 with TRBJ2-1; TRBD2 agrees at 9 bases. Germline loops: CDR1 DFQATT, CDR2 SNEGSKA (reference sequence). The CDR3 is 20 amino acids. CDR3 sequence reads: CSARDPQRGVLNEPYNERFF. The CDR3 DNA is TGCAGTGCTAGAGATCCCCAGCGGGGGGTGCTTAACGAACCCTACAATGAGCGGTTCTTC.

At least ten counts were recorded for this clonotype. The rearrangement links TRBV6-2 or TRBV6-3 to TRBJ1-1; the D is unclear. CDR3 size: 17 residues. Germline V CDR1 and CDR2: MNHEY, SVGEGT. Trimming took off 6 bases at V and 1 base at J, with 21 bases between the two ends. CDR3 DNA: TGTGCCAGCAGATCATCCCGGGCCACGCAGTGGAACACTGAAGCTTTCTTT. It encodes CASRSSRATQWNTEAFF.

As for this clonotype: This may be a read error, as it is one base from a much larger clone. Given the absence of the conserved phenylalanine or tryptophan at the CDR3 end, a read error is likely. CDR3 sequence reads: CASHPVNSTDTQYL. CDR3 sequence (DNA): TGTGCCAGCCACCCCGTAAACTCAACAGATACGCAGTATCTT. The rearrangement links TRBV12-3 or TRBV12-4 to TRBJ2-3, with D unresolved. The V end was cut by 8 bases, the J end by 3 bases, with 15 bases between. This CDR3 contains 14 residues.

This clonotype was seen at least ten times. J is TRBJ2-7 and V is TRBV7-6; D gene uncertain. Germline CDR1 and CDR2: SGHVS and FNYEAQ. Trimming shortened V by 1 base and J by 3 bases, and 10 bases separated the two germline ends. This CDR3 comprises 14 residues. CDR3: CASSLGPGFYEQYF. CDR3 sequence (DNA): TGTGCCAGCAGCTTAGGGCCAGGCTTCTACGAGCAGTACTTC.

The table lists this clonotype with many counts. The rearrangement links TRBV25-1 to TRBJ2-7; 8 bases are shared with TRBD2. The germline V gene encodes CDR1 MGHDK and CDR2 SYGVNS. The CDR3 contains 16 residues. Unmatched junction bases numbered 15, after V lost 11 bases and J lost 0 bases. CDR3 coding DNA: TGTGCCTCAGCGGCGGGGGGCACGCTAGCCTCCTACGAGCAGTACTTC. Translating it yields CASAAGGTLASYEQYF.

In this sample, this clonotype turned up many times. This sequence joins TRBV6-5 and TRBJ1-1; D is ambiguous. The V gene's germline CDR1 is MNHEY and CDR2 SVGAGI. The V gene lost 0 bases and the J gene lost 5 bases, with 7 bases spanning the gap. The CDR3 consists of 13 residues. The CDR3 nucleotides are TGTGCCAGCAGTTACTCGGGAGAAACTGAAGCTTTCTTT. Its translation is CASSYSGETEAFF.

In regard to this clonotype: A read error may explain this, as a much larger clone is one base away. CDR3 protein: CSVEDSPSPDTATQYF. The CDR3 nucleotides read TGCAGCGTTGAAGATAGTCCTAGCCCCGACACAGCTACGCAGTATTTT. The rearrangement uses TRBV29-1 and TRBJ2-3, with D possibly being TRBD2 (5 bases). The CDR3 runs 16 residues. Germline CDR1 SQVTM, CDR2 ANQGSEA.

About this clonotype itself: A much bigger clone sits one base away, suggesting this may be a read error. The rearrangement uses TRBV13 and TRBJ2-7; unclear D gene. Germline V gene data show CDR1 as PRHDT and CDR2 as FYEKMQ (reference sequence). The CDR3 is 12 amino acids. Written as DNA, the CDR3 is TGTGCCGGCAGCTTAGGAGTGTCAGATCAGTACTTC. This gives the protein CAGSLGVSDQYF.

This clonotype was counted at least ten times. The chain employs TRBV7-9 and TRBJ2-3; D perhaps matches TRBD2 (5 bases). Trimming took 0 bases from V and 5 from J, leaving 15 bases between them. Germline CDR1 reads SEHNR; CDR2 reads FQNEAQ (reference sequence). The CDR3 extends over 16 amino acids. The DNA for the CDR3 is TGTGCCAGCAGCTTAGCTTGGGGAGAGGTAGGAGATACGCAGTATTTT. Its translation: CASSLAWGEVGDTQYF.

This clonotype came up many times. V gene TRBV18 combines with J gene TRBJ2-7; possibly TRBD1 for D (6 bases). This CDR3 has 16 residues. The V gene lost 2 bases and the J gene lost 0 bases, with 14 bases spanning the gap. The germline gives CDR1 KGHSH, CDR2 LQKENI. CDR3 sequence (DNA): TGTGCCAGCTCACCAACCGGGACACTGATCTCCTACGAGCAGTACTTC. Amino acids: CASSPTGTLISYEQYF. Looking up the rest from reference TRBV18 and TRBJ2-7 gives the full variable domain: NAGVMQNPRHLVRRRGQEARLRCSPMKGHSHVYWYRQLPEEGLKFMVYLQKENIIDESGMPKERFSAEFPKEGPSILRIQQVVRGDSAAYFCASSPTGTLISYEQYFGPGTRLTVT.

This clonotype was seen ten or more times. The chain is built from TRBV7-9 and TRBJ2-1; TRBD2 agrees at 11 bases. The CDR3 extends over 15 amino acids. Germline loops: CDR1 SEHNR, CDR2 FQNEAQ (reference sequence). The junction had 4 bases not matched to a gene; V was cut back by 4 bases and J by 5 bases. In nucleotides, the CDR3 is TGTGCCAGCAGCTCGGGACTAGCGGATCACAATGAGCAGTTCTTC. It translates to CASSSGLADHNEQFF.

Many counts were recorded for this clonotype. J is TRBJ2-7 and V is TRBV19; TRBD2 matches at 8 bases. The CDR3 consists of 14 residues. V lost 1 base, J lost 3 bases, and 2 bases stayed unmatched. Germline V CDR1 and CDR2: LNHDA, SQIVND (reference sequence). For the CDR3, the DNA is TGTGCCAGTAGTATAGTGGCGGGAGGCTACGAGCAGTACTTC. As protein: CASSIVAGGYEQYF.

Ten or more counts support this clonotype. The chain employs TRBV4-3 and TRBJ2-7; D ambiguous. The germline V gene has CDR1 LGHNA and CDR2 YSLEER. The CDR3 length is 17 residues. V was cut by 4 bases and J by 1 base, with 20 bases left in between. CDR3 sequence (DNA): TGCGCCAGCAGCCCGGTATTGGGCGCACAGCTTTCCTACGAGCAGTACTTC. Protein sequence: CASSPVLGAQLSYEQYF.

This clonotype was counted many times. The chain joins TRBV7-9 to TRBJ2-7; 8 bases are a match to TRBD1. The V and J ends lost 4 bases and 5 bases, in that order; junction bases with no gene match: 4. Germline V lookup: CDR1 SEHNR, CDR2 FQNEAQ (reference sequence). The CDR3 is made up of 13 amino acids. The CDR3 sequence: CASSSTTGDEQYF. Here the CDR3 DNA reads TGTGCCAGCAGCTCAACGACAGGGGACGAGCAGTACTTC.